Listed here are 27 T cell receptor beta chains from one sample, sequenced in a study of regulatory T cells in long-lasting Graves disease. The time point denotes: newly diagnosed GD, antithyroid drugs for less than 3 months. RNA from PBMCs was the source of the TCR library. Arm-PCR of CDR3 regions with iRepertoire HTBI primers generated TCR beta libraries. In TCRdb, the multiplex PCR reads were re-called with MiXCR into one record per CDR3 protein. Of about 530,000 distinct CDR3 sequences in the sample, 15% to 20% are singletons; the top ten hold around a quarter. In addition, the sample was reused for a study of T cells in Graves' hyperthyroidism and ophthalmopathy.

Sequenced material: peripheral blood mononuclear cells (PBMCs), taken at new diagnosis, from a patient treated with antithyroid drugs. These receptors were obtained from a woman aged 35-65 years with Graves disease.

V and J are TRBV30 and TRBJ2-3; 9 bases match TRBD2. Looked up from germline, CDR1 is GTSNPN and CDR2 is SVGIG (reference sequence). Losses at the gene ends were 8 bases for V and 0 bases for J; bases not matched to a gene: 9. The CDR3 runs to 15 residues. The CDR3 region is CAAGGYASSTDTQYF. The CDR3 DNA sequence: TGTGCCGCGGGGGGGTACGCCTCTAGCACAGATACGCAGTATTTT.

This clonotype was picked up many times. The chain carries TRBV10-3 and TRBJ2-3; TRBD1 agrees at 7 bases. The length of the CDR3 is 17 residues. The germline CDR1 and CDR2 sequences are ENHRY and SYGVKD. The ends lost 4 bases at V and 1 base at J; junction bases unmatched: 11. CDR3 loop: CAISAMGTARGTDTQYF. The CDR3 region has the DNA TGTGCCATCAGTGCGATGGGGACAGCTCGGGGCACAGATACGCAGTATTTT.

This clonotype came up many times. The chain uses TRBV13 and TRBJ1-3; D call uncertain. The CDR3 consists of 15 residues. Germline CDR1 reads PRHDT; CDR2 reads FYEKMQ (reference sequence). Trimming pared 2 bases from V and 0 bases from J, leaving 8 bases between. The CDR3 DNA is TGTGCCAGCAGCTTACGTTCCAGCTCTGGAAACACCATATATTTT. Its protein is CASSLRSSSGNTIYF.

This clonotype has at least ten counts. The rearrangement uses TRBV10-3 and TRBJ1-2; a possible D gene is TRBD1 (5 bases). Germline V gene lookup returns CDR1 ENHRY and CDR2 SYGVKD. The CDR3 covers 13 residues. Trimming pared 10 bases from V and 3 bases from J, leaving 15 bases between. CDR3 amino acids: CANSQGGDYGYTF. The CDR3 bases are TGTGCCAACTCGCAGGGTGGGGACTATGGCTACACCTTC.

This clonotype showed up many times. The chain links TRBV20-1 to TRBJ2-7; 7 nucleotides line up with TRBD2. Trimming took 0 bases from V and 1 from J; bases not matched to a gene: 6. The CDR3 consists of 15 residues. Germline-derived CDR1 and CDR2 are DFQATT and SNEGSKA (reference sequence). CDR3 sequence: CSARDSLAASYEQYF. DNA for the CDR3: TGCAGTGCTAGAGATAGTCTAGCGGCATCCTACGAGCAGTACTTC.

This clonotype was seen a few times. The junction departs from the called germline gene at one end, perhaps through a read error. V gene TRBV5-1 combines with J gene TRBJ1-3; tentatively, D is TRBD1 (5 bases). CDR3 size: 15 residues. Per germline, CDR1 SGHRS and CDR2 YFSETQ. The CDR3 loop reads CASSRDPTSGNTIYF. In DNA, the CDR3 is TGTGCCAGCAGCCGGGACCCCACTTCGGGAAACACCATATATTTT.

Only a few counts were recorded for this clonotype. The chain couples TRBV5-4 to TRBJ2-2; either TRBD1 or TRBD2 may fit D (5 bases each). V lost 4 bases and J 4 bases, leaving 17 bases between the germline ends. CDR3 length equals 16 residues. Germline CDR1 and CDR2: SGHNT and YYREEE (reference sequence). CDR3 DNA: TGTGCCAGCAGCGCCAATCCGGGGCTGAGCACCGGGGAGCTGTTTTTT. As protein: CASSANPGLSTGELFF.

This clonotype has a count of ten or more. The gene calls are TRBV20-1 and TRBJ1-2, with D unresolved. Germline CDR1 is DFQATT and CDR2 is SNEGSKA (reference sequence). This CDR3 contains 13 residues. For the CDR3, the DNA is TGCGGAAGCCCCTACGGAACTAACTATGGCTACACCTTC. Protein sequence: CGSPYGTNYGYTF.

The J gene is TRBJ2-1, the V gene TRBV4-1, with D possibly TRBD2 on 6 matching bases. Looked up from germline, CDR1 is MGHRA and CDR2 is YSYEKL. The length of the CDR3 is 15 residues. Trimming removed 3 bases from V and 9 bases from J, with 18 bases in between. The CDR3 DNA sequence: TGCGCCAGCAGCCAGGGCGCCGGGGTCGGGGGTGAGCAGTTCTTC. Translating it yields CASSQGAGVGGEQFF.

This clonotype was counted ten times or more. This chain joins TRBV4-2 and TRBJ2-7; 7 bases align to TRBD1. V was pared by 0 bases and J by 2 bases, with 4 bases of the junction left unmatched. Germline V lookup: CDR1 LGHNA, CDR2 YNFKEQ. The CDR3 sequence is 15 residues long. Written as DNA, the CDR3 is TGTGCCAGCAGCCAAGAGAACAGGGGCCCCTACGAGCAGTACTTC. Its translation is CASSQENRGPYEQYF.

The J gene is TRBJ2-5, the V gene TRBV6-1, with 7 bases that match TRBD2. Germline values: CDR1 MNHNS, CDR2 SASEGT. The CDR3 is 18 residues long. The ends lost 5 bases at V and 3 bases at J; junction bases unmatched: 18. The CDR3 is CASSPRGEGHTGKETQYF. In nucleotides, the CDR3 is TGTGCCAGCAGTCCCCGAGGGGAGGGGCACACAGGAAAAGAGACCCAGTACTTC.

The chain joins TRBV19 to TRBJ1-1; D unclear. The germline V and J ends were trimmed by 3 bases and 1 base, with 9 bases remaining between them. The germline gives CDR1 LNHDA, CDR2 SQIVND (reference sequence). The CDR3 runs to 14 residues. In nucleotides, the CDR3 is TGTGCCAGTAGTATTCGAGGATCGAACACTGAAGCTTTCTTT. Translation: CASSIRGSNTEAFF. The whole variable domain, filled in from reference TRBV19 and TRBJ1-1, reads DGGITQSPKYLFRKEGQNVTLSCEQNLNHDAMYWYRQDPGQGLRLIYYSQIVNDFQKGDIAEGYSVSREKKESFPLTVTSAQKNPTAFYLCASSIRGSNTEAFFGQGTRLTVV.

The chain is built from TRBV6-2 or TRBV6-3 and TRBJ2-5; D is possibly TRBD1 or TRBD2 (7 bases each). The closer fit of TRBJ2-7 to the DNA end suggests the J call may be wrong. This CDR3 comprises 14 residues. The V gene's germline CDR1 is MNHEY and CDR2 SVGEGT. The CDR3 loop reads CASSPGAGGDEQYF. CDR3 nucleotides: TGTGCCAGCAGCCCCGGGGCAGGGGGGGACGAGCAGTACTTC.

This clonotype was counted many times. The rearrangement links TRBV12-3 or TRBV12-4 to TRBJ2-7; D possibly corresponds to TRBD2 (7 bases). V lost 5 bases and J lost 0, with 14 bases in between. The CDR3 is made up of 15 amino acids. In DNA form, the CDR3 reads TGTGCCAGCAGTCCCTCCGGGGGGCCCTCCTACGAGCAGTACTTC. Residues: CASSPSGGPSYEQYF.

This clonotype was recorded a few times. This sequence joins TRBV6-1 and TRBJ1-2; 7 bases fit TRBD1. Germline-derived CDR1 and CDR2 are MNHNS and SASEGT. CDR3 length: 15 amino acids. V lost 5 bases and J lost 0; bases outside the gene matches: 6. CDR3 protein: CASSISGGTNYGYTF. For the CDR3, the DNA is TGTGCCAGCAGTATCTCAGGGGGAACTAACTATGGCTACACCTTC.

This clonotype was observed a few times. The chain carries TRBV5-1 and TRBJ2-3; TRBD2 matches at 7 bases. Trimming took 1 base from V and 7 from J; bases not matched to a gene: 9. Per germline, CDR1 SGHRS and CDR2 YFSETQ. The CDR3 runs to 15 residues. The CDR3 sequence: CASSLTAGEVHTQYF. In DNA form, the CDR3 reads TGCGCCAGCAGCTTGACGGCGGGGGAAGTTCATACGCAGTATTTT.

This clonotype came up many times. The chain has TRBV15 and TRBJ2-1; 9 positions agree with TRBD2. Germline V gene data show CDR1 as LNHNV and CDR2 as YYDKDF (reference sequence). The trim removed 0 bases at V and 4 bases at J, leaving 7 bases unmatched. The CDR3 length is 17 residues. The CDR3 nucleotides are TGTGCCACCAGCAGAGACCCTCCTAGCGGGGCGTACAATGAGCAGTTCTTC. This translates into CATSRDPPSGAYNEQFF.

This rearrangement joins TRBV12-3 or TRBV12-4 to TRBJ1-1; TRBD1 aligns across 9 bases. Trimming took 6 bases from V and 11 from J; bases not matched to a gene: 10. CDR3 length: 13 amino acids. In DNA form, the CDR3 reads TGTGCCAGCAGCACCCTCGGGACAGGGTACGCTTTCTTT. Amino acid sequence: CASSTLGTGYAFF.

This chain uses TRBV3-1 with TRBJ2-7, with TRBD2 matching 15 bases. V was clipped by 4 bases and J by 5 bases; unmatched bases: 9. Germline V CDR1 and CDR2: LGHDT, YNNKEL (reference sequence). The CDR3 sequence is 17 residues long. The CDR3 is CASSPYQGLAGGNEQYF. In DNA form, the CDR3 reads TGTGCCAGCAGCCCATATCAGGGACTAGCGGGGGGAAACGAGCAGTACTTC.

This clonotype was observed many times. This chain joins TRBV7-3 and TRBJ1-2; D possibly corresponds to TRBD1 (6 bases). The CDR3 sequence is 14 residues long. Trimming left V 0 bases short and J 4 bases short, with 9 bases between. From germline, CDR1 is SGHTA and CDR2 FQGTGA. The CDR3 nucleotides are TGTGCCAGCAGCTTAACGCCACAGGGCTATGGCTACACCTTC. Translated, it gives CASSLTPQGYGYTF. Using reference TRBV7-3 and TRBJ1-2 for the parts outside the CDR3, the full variable domain is GAGVSQTPSNKVTEKGKYVELRCDPISGHTALYWYRQSLGQGPEFLIYFQGTGAADDSGLPNDRFFAVRPEGSVSTLKIQRTERGDSAVYLCASSLTPQGYGYTFGSGTRLTVV.

This clonotype was detected many times. This sequence joins TRBV12-3 or TRBV12-4 and TRBJ2-3; D tentatively reads TRBD1 or TRBD2 (5 bases each). This CDR3 contains 16 residues. V was cut by 4 bases and J by 4 bases, with 18 bases left in between. The CDR3, as DNA: TGTGCCAGCAGTTCCTTATTGGGGCAGGGACCAGATACGCAGTATTTT. This sequence encodes CASSSLLGQGPDTQYF.

This clonotype was seen ten or more times. V and J are TRBV30 and TRBJ2-7; 11 nucleotides line up with TRBD1. The CDR3 spans 17 residues. The germline V gene encodes CDR1 GTSNPN and CDR2 SVGIG (reference sequence). The V segment lost 2 bases and the J segment 0 bases; nucleotides outside the gene matches: 9. The CDR3 bases are TGTGCCTGGAGTCCGATGTGGACAGGGGGCAGCTCCTACGAGCAGTACTTC. This translates into CAWSPMWTGGSSYEQYF. The complete variable domain, with remaining parts taken from reference TRBV30 and TRBJ2-7, reads SQTIHQWPATLVQPVGSPLSLECTVEGTSNPNLYWYRQAAGRGLQLLFYSVGIGQISSEVPQNLSASRPQDRQFILSSKKLLLSDSGFYLCAWSPMWTGGSSYEQYFGPGTRLTVT.

The chain has TRBV5-1 and TRBJ2-7; TRBD2 aligns across 12 bases. The V gene's germline CDR1 is SGHRS and CDR2 YFSETQ. With 7 bases clipped from V and 5 bases from J, the junction kept 7 bases outside the gene matches. This CDR3 comprises 14 residues. CDR3 coding DNA: TGCGCCAGCCTCCGGACTAGCGGGGACCACGAGCAGTACTTC. Translating gives CASLRTSGDHEQYF.

Details on this clonotype: A much larger clone sits a single nucleotide away, making a read error possible. The chain employs TRBV11-2 and TRBJ1-6, with D perhaps TRBD1 (6 bases). Germline V gives CDR1 SGHAT, CDR2 FQNNGV. This CDR3 has 16 amino acids. Trimming pared 0 bases from V and 8 bases from J, leaving 14 bases between. Written as DNA, the CDR3 is TGTGCCAGCAGCTTAGATAGTGAACAGGGCTATTCACCCCTCCACTTT. This codes for CASSLDSEQGYSPLHF.

This clonotype was found many times. J is TRBJ2-7 and V is TRBV7-8; D may be TRBD2 (6 bases). Germline V gives CDR1 SGHVS, CDR2 FQNEAQ. Trimming shortened V by 5 bases and J by 7 bases, and 15 bases separated the two germline ends. The CDR3 runs to 13 residues. The CDR3 loop is CASSPWGVGEQYF. The CDR3 nucleotides are TGTGCCAGCAGCCCCTGGGGGGTCGGTGAGCAGTACTTC.

The chain uses TRBV9 and TRBJ1-6, with D maybe TRBD1 (6 bases). The length of the CDR3 is 15 residues. The germline V and J ends were trimmed by 4 bases and 7 bases, with 15 bases remaining between them. Germline loops: CDR1 SGDLS, CDR2 YYNGEE. This CDR3 is CASSPLQGGNSPLHF. The CDR3 DNA sequence: TGTGCCAGCAGCCCATTACAAGGGGGGAATTCACCCCTCCACTTT.

This chain uses TRBV28 with TRBJ2-3, with TRBD2 matching over 9 bases. Germline V CDR1 and CDR2: MDHEN, SYDVKM. Losses at the gene ends were 4 bases for V and 4 bases for J; bases not matched to a gene: 21. The CDR3 is 20 residues long. CDR3 loop: CASSYAGPDRAGGPSDTQYF. The CDR3 DNA reads TGTGCCAGCAGTTACGCGGGGCCCGACCGGGCGGGAGGGCCCTCAGATACGCAGTATTTT.